The 32 T cell receptor beta chains given below trace back to one sample, sequenced in a study of identical twins. Each CDR3 protein gets one entry after TCRdb re-called the 5' RACE reads with MiXCR. The table shows hundreds of thousands of distinct CDR3 sequences, with over 9% occurring only once. The same data also contributed to another study, on yellow fever vaccine responses in identical twins.

The sequenced sample was PBMCs. These receptors originate from a woman under 30 in good health.

This clonotype was found many times. The chain couples TRBV25-1 to TRBJ2-3, with D possibly being TRBD2 (6 bases). Germline V gene lookup returns CDR1 MGHDK and CDR2 SYGVNS. V was shortened by 8 bases and J by 6 bases, with 9 bases between the two germline ends. The CDR3 runs 11 residues. DNA of the CDR3: TGTGCCAGCGGCGCGGGGGATACGCAGTATTTT. This translates into CASGAGDTQYF.

For the CDR3, the DNA is TGTGCCAGCAGCTTATCTACTAGCGGGAGCACAGATACGCAGTATTTT. Amino acid sequence: CASSLSTSGSTDTQYF. The chain is built from TRBV7-9 and TRBJ2-3; 9 bases map to TRBD2. Germline CDR1 SEHNR, CDR2 FQNEAQ (reference sequence). The CDR3 runs to 16 residues. With V trimmed by 2 bases and J by 0 bases, 3 bases remained unmatched. The whole variable domain, remainder taken from reference TRBV7-9 and TRBJ2-3, is DTGVSQNPRHKITKRGQNVTFRCDPISEHNRLYWYRQTLGQGPEFLTYFQNEAQLEKSRLLSDRFSAERPKGSFSTLEIQRTEQGDSAMYLCASSLSTSGSTDTQYFGPGTRLTVL.

The genes are TRBV9 and TRBJ1-6; no firm D call. V lost 5 bases and J lost 4, with 13 bases in between. The germline V gene encodes CDR1 SGDLS and CDR2 YYNGEE. The CDR3 is 15 residues long. The CDR3, as DNA: TGTGCCAGCAGTCCTTGGACCCTTTATAATTCACCCCTCCACTTT. It yields the protein CASSPWTLYNSPLHF.

The rearrangement uses TRBV20-1 and TRBJ2-1; D possibly corresponds to TRBD2 (7 bases). The V end was cut by 6 bases, the J end by 4 bases, with 16 bases between. The length of the CDR3 is 14 residues. Germline V CDR1 and CDR2: DFQATT, SNEGSKA (reference sequence). Here the CDR3 DNA reads TGCAGTGCCCCTCTGAGGGGGGGGTACAATGAGCAGTTCTTC. Amino acid sequence: CSAPLRGGYNEQFF.

The V call is TRBV5-5, the J call TRBJ2-2, with 9 bases lining up with TRBD1. The CDR3 totals 14 residues. CDR1 and CDR2 from the germline V gene are SGHKS and YYEKEE (reference sequence). The V segment lost 10 bases and the J segment 2 bases; nucleotides outside the gene matches: 6. The chain's CDR3 is CAARDRENTGELFF. The CDR3 DNA follows: TGTGCCGCCCGGGACAGGGAAAACACCGGGGAGCTGTTTTTT.

Details on this clonotype: The junction departs from the called germline gene at one end, perhaps through a read error. The chain recombines TRBV20-1 with TRBJ1-3, with D perhaps matching TRBD1 (6 bases). Germline assignment: CDR1 DFQATT and CDR2 SNEGSKA (reference sequence). This CDR3 comprises 16 residues. The CDR3 region is CCARGTMPNSGNTIYF. The DNA of the CDR3 is TGCTGTGCTAGAGGGACAATGCCCAACTCTGGAAACACCATATATTTT.

This clonotype was counted ten times or more. V gene TRBV20-1 combines with J gene TRBJ2-3; possible D gene TRBD1, 5 bases. With 1 base removed from V and 4 bases from J, the gap between germline ends came to 6 bases. This CDR3 region has 12 residues. Germline V gene data show CDR1 as DFQATT and CDR2 as SNEGSKA (reference sequence). The CDR3 sequence is CSARGGSDTQYF. CDR3 coding DNA: TGCAGTGCTAGAGGGGGCTCAGATACGCAGTATTTT.

DNA of the CDR3: TGTGCCAGCTTGACGAGGACGGGAGGGCGAGATACGCAGTATTTT. Its translation: CASLTRTGGRDTQYF. The J gene is TRBJ2-3, the V gene TRBV2, with 8 bases aligning to TRBD2. CDR3 size: 15 residues. In germline, CDR1 is SNHLY, CDR2 FYNNEI. Germline trimming cut 8 bases from V and 5 bases from J; bases unmatched to any gene: 12.

This chain uses TRBV11-2 with TRBJ2-7; the D gene is possibly TRBD2 (6 bases). Per germline, CDR1 SGHAT and CDR2 FQNNGV. The CDR3 is 15 amino acids. The germline V and J ends were trimmed by 6 bases and 5 bases, with 20 bases remaining between them. The CDR3 loop is CASRTWGDLVNEQYF. CDR3 bases: TGTGCCAGCAGGACTTGGGGGGACCTCGTCAACGAGCAGTACTTC.

This CDR3 is CAISPGLSSNSYEQYF. Written as DNA, the CDR3 is TGTGCCATCAGTCCTGGACTATCCAGCAACTCCTACGAGCAGTACTTC. The V and J genes are TRBV10-3 and TRBJ2-7; TRBD2 might be the D (6 bases). The V gene's germline CDR1 is ENHRY and CDR2 SYGVKD. Trimming left V 5 bases short and J 0 bases short, with 17 bases between. The CDR3 has 16 residues.

The rearrangement uses TRBV7-8 and TRBJ1-1, with no clear D. Germline V gives CDR1 SGHVS, CDR2 FQNEAQ. V shed 2 bases and J shed 3 bases, with 10 bases lying between them. The CDR3 consists of 14 residues. In DNA form, the CDR3 reads TGTGCCAGCAGCTTACAGGACGGTTACACTGAAGCTTTCTTT. Translation: CASSLQDGYTEAFF.

The rearrangement joins TRBV20-1 to TRBJ2-1; D call uncertain. Trimming shortened V by 0 bases and J by 6 bases, and 12 bases separated the two germline ends. The CDR3 is 14 residues long. Germline assignment: CDR1 DFQATT and CDR2 SNEGSKA (reference sequence). CDR3 in DNA: TGCAGTGCTAGAGATCCGTTCGTAGCCAATGAGCAGTTCTTC. This codes for CSARDPFVANEQFF.

This clonotype showed up many times. The chain is built from TRBV4-2 and TRBJ2-1, with 11 bases aligning to TRBD2. Losses at the gene ends were 0 bases for V and 9 bases for J; bases not matched to a gene: 10. CDR3 size: 17 residues. The V gene's germline CDR1 is LGHNA and CDR2 YNFKEQ. As DNA, the CDR3 is TGTGCCAGCAGCCAAGACGCCGATACTAGCGGGAGTTTTGAGCAGTTCTTC. It translates to CASSQDADTSGSFEQFF.

This clonotype showed up just a few times. V gene TRBV20-1 combines with J gene TRBJ1-1; D is unclear. CDR1 and CDR2 from the germline V gene are DFQATT and SNEGSKA (reference sequence). Trimming shortened V by 7 bases and J by 1 base, and 7 bases separated the two germline ends. The CDR3 spans 11 residues. DNA for the CDR3: TGCAGTGGAGCCAGGAACACTGAAGCTTTCTTT. Its translation is CSGARNTEAFF.

Ten or more counts support this clonotype. The rearrangement joins TRBV3-1 to TRBJ2-7; no firm D call. V shed 3 bases and J shed 0 bases, with 12 bases lying between them. Looked up from germline, CDR1 is LGHDT and CDR2 is YNNKEL (reference sequence). The CDR3 runs 15 residues. CDR3 amino acids: CASSQTQRTSYEQYF. The CDR3 DNA is TGTGCCAGCAGCCAGACTCAGAGGACCTCCTACGAGCAGTACTTC.

This clonotype was seen just once. The V and J genes are TRBV20-1 and TRBJ2-4; 8 bases agree with TRBD1. Per germline, CDR1 DFQATT and CDR2 SNEGSKA (reference sequence). Trimming took 2 bases from V and 3 from J; bases not matched to a gene: 3. CDR3 length equals 14 residues. The CDR3 nucleotides are TGCAGTGCTAGACCCGACAGGGGCAAAAACATTCAGTACTTC. It is translated as CSARPDRGKNIQYF.

The V and J genes are TRBV12-3 or TRBV12-4 and TRBJ2-3; 8 nucleotides match TRBD1. V dropped 0 bases and J dropped 1; count of bases not matched to a gene: 6. CDR3 size: 17 residues. The CDR3 nucleotides read TGTGCCAGCAGTTTAGCGCGCAGGGGGCAGGGCACAGATACGCAGTATTTT. This translates into CASSLARRGQGTDTQYF.

This clonotype has ten or more counts. The J gene is TRBJ2-1, the V gene TRBV27; D possibly corresponds to TRBD2 (6 bases). This CDR3 has 14 amino acids. Germline CDR1 is MNHEY and CDR2 is SMNVEV (reference sequence). Trimming took 2 bases from V and 10 from J, leaving 15 bases between them. In DNA, the CDR3 is TGTGCCAGCAGTTTAGGGCTGTTGGGGGGAGAGCAGTTCTTC. Translation gives CASSLGLLGGEQFF.

The chain combines TRBV12-3 or TRBV12-4 with TRBJ2-3; D may be TRBD2 (6 bases). Trimming removed 8 bases from V and 2 bases from J, with 11 bases in between. This CDR3 has 13 amino acids. In nucleotides, the CDR3 is TGTGCCAGCGGGACTCCCTTCACAGATACGCAGTATTTT. Amino acids: CASGTPFTDTQYF.

The V call is TRBV4-2, the J call TRBJ2-3; TRBD2 aligns across 8 bases. The CDR3 length is 18 residues. V lost 0 bases and J lost 2; bases outside the gene matches: 10. Looked up from germline, CDR1 is LGHNA and CDR2 is YNFKEQ. DNA for the CDR3: TGTGCCAGCAGCCAAGAACTTTGGCGGGGGGCCTCCACAGATACGCAGTATTTT. Translation: CASSQELWRGASTDTQYF.

This clonotype was seen just once. The chain carries TRBV6-5 and TRBJ2-3; D is perhaps TRBD2 (7 bases). V was trimmed by 3 bases and J by 4 bases, leaving 17 bases between them. From germline, CDR1 is MNHEY and CDR2 SVGAGI. The CDR3 totals 16 residues. The CDR3, as DNA: TGTGCCAGCAGTTATCTTGGGGGGGCGTATGCAGATACGCAGTATTTT. This gives the protein CASSYLGGAYADTQYF.

This rearrangement joins TRBV15 to TRBJ1-5, with 8 bases identical to TRBD1. Unmatched junction bases numbered 4, after V lost 4 bases and J lost 2 bases. Per germline, CDR1 LNHNV and CDR2 YYDKDF (reference sequence). The CDR3 length is 15 residues. The CDR3 nucleotides are TGTGCCACCAGCACTGGACAGGGTGGCAATCAGCCCCAGCATTTT. It yields the protein CATSTGQGGNQPQHF. The whole variable domain, remainder taken from reference TRBV15 and TRBJ1-5, is DAMVIQNPRYQVTQFGKPVTLSCSQTLNHNVMYWYQQKSSQAPKLLFHYYDKDFNNEADTPDNFQSRRPNTSFCFLDIRSPGLGDTAMYLCATSTGQGGNQPQHFGDGTRLSIL.

This clonotype has a handful of counts. The chain carries TRBV20-1 and TRBJ1-5, with 8 bases aligning to TRBD1. Losses at the gene ends were 4 bases for V and 0 bases for J; bases not matched to a gene: 8. CDR1 and CDR2 from the germline V gene are DFQATT and SNEGSKA (reference sequence). CDR3 length: 16 residues. CDR3 residues: CSAIETGGGSNQPQHF. Here the CDR3 DNA reads TGCAGTGCTATTGAAACAGGGGGTGGTAGCAATCAGCCCCAGCATTTT.

V is TRBV6-5 and J is TRBJ2-1; TRBD2 matches 8 bases. Germline V gene data show CDR1 as MNHEY and CDR2 as SVGAGI. Trimming removed 3 bases from V and 5 bases from J; junction bases left unmatched: 6. This CDR3 is 15 amino acids long. The CDR3 region has the DNA TGTGCCAGCAGTTATGAACTAGCGGATAACAATGAGCAGTTCTTC. The encoded protein is CASSYELADNNEQFF.

This clonotype was picked up many times. The V call is TRBV5-1, the J call TRBJ2-3; 7 bases are shared with TRBD1. Germline V gives CDR1 SGHRS, CDR2 YFSETQ. CDR3 length equals 16 residues. J lost 1 base, V lost 4 bases, and 9 bases had no gene match. CDR3 loop: CASSRLRQGGTDTQYF. The CDR3 region has the DNA TGCGCCAGCAGCAGACTTCGACAGGGAGGCACAGATACGCAGTATTTT. The entire variable domain, with the rest obtained from reference TRBV5-1 and TRBJ2-3, is as follows: KAGVTQTPRYLIKTRGQQVTLSCSPISGHRSVSWYQQTPGQGLQFLFEYFSETQRNKGNFPGRFSGRQFSNSRSEMNVSTLELGDSALYLCASSRLRQGGTDTQYFGPGTRLTVL.

The rearrangement uses TRBV20-1 and TRBJ1-5, with D perhaps TRBD1 (6 bases). CDR3 length equals 17 residues. Trimming took off 0 bases at V and 3 bases at J, with 18 bases between the two ends. Germline CDR1 DFQATT, CDR2 SNEGSKA (reference sequence). CDR3 amino acids: CSARDNGRGEVNQPQHF. The CDR3 bases are TGCAGTGCTAGAGATAACGGCAGGGGCGAAGTCAATCAGCCCCAGCATTTT.

This clonotype was seen many times. At one of its ends the junction is not consistent with the germline gene, which may arise from a read error. V and J are TRBV5-1 and TRBJ2-6, with D possibly matching TRBD1 (6 bases). CDR1 and CDR2 (germline): SGHRS, YFSETQ. The CDR3 contains 15 residues. CDR3 in DNA: TGTGCCAGCAGCTTAGGGGGCTCTGGGGCCAACGTCCTGACTTTC. This codes for CASSLGGSGANVLTF.

A few counts support this clonotype. The chain has TRBV20-1 and TRBJ2-4, with 9 bases aligning to TRBD1. Losses at the gene ends were 5 bases for V and 9 bases for J; bases not matched to a gene: 14. The CDR3 is 15 residues long. Germline CDR1 is DFQATT and CDR2 is SNEGSKA (reference sequence). The DNA for the CDR3 is TGCAGTGCTCCTCCGGGACAGGGCGATTTCGGCATTCAGTACTTC. Translated: CSAPPGQGDFGIQYF.

This clonotype occurred many times. The chain couples TRBV12-3 or TRBV12-4 to TRBJ2-2; perhaps TRBD1 as D (5 bases). The CDR3 runs to 15 residues. Trimming shortened V by 1 base and J by 1 base, and 7 bases separated the two germline ends. The CDR3 loop is CASSLETGNTGELFF. DNA for the CDR3: TGTGCCAGCAGTTTAGAAACAGGGAACACCGGGGAGCTGTTTTTT.

This clonotype was found a few times. The chain combines TRBV11-2 with TRBJ2-1; D is unresolved. There are 13 residues in the CDR3. V gave up 5 bases and J gave up 10 bases, with 15 bases separating them. Looked up from germline, CDR1 is SGHAT and CDR2 is FQNNGV. CDR3 nucleotides: TGTGCCAGCAGCCACAATTTGGAGCCCGAGCAGTTCTTC. Protein product: CASSHNLEPEQFF.

This clonotype was found a few times. The V and J genes are TRBV20-1 and TRBJ2-3; D is tentatively TRBD1 or TRBD2 (6 bases each). The CDR3 consists of 17 residues. V lost 0 bases and J 2 bases, leaving 18 bases between the germline ends. Germline assignment: CDR1 DFQATT and CDR2 SNEGSKA (reference sequence). For the CDR3, the DNA is TGCAGTGCTAGAGATCCTCTCGTTAGGGGGGACACAGATACGCAGTATTTT. This translates into CSARDPLVRGDTDTQYF.

This clonotype was seen ten or more times. The chain is built from TRBV7-2 and TRBJ2-3; D uncertain. Deletions cut 2 bases from V and 4 bases from J, with 13 bases between. The length of the CDR3 is 15 residues. Per the germline V gene, CDR1 is SGHTA and CDR2 is FQGNSA. The CDR3 spells CASSLFSAGADTQYF. CDR3 nucleotides: TGTGCCAGCAGCTTATTCTCAGCCGGAGCAGATACGCAGTATTTT.